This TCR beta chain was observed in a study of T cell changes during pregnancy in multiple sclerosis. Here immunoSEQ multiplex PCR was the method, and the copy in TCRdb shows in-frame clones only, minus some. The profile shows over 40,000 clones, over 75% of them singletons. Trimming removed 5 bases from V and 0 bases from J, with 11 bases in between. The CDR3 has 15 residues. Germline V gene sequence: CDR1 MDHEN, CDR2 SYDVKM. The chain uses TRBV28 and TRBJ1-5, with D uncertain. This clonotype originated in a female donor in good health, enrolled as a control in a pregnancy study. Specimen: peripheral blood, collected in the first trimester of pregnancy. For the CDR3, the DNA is TGTGCCAGCAGTCTTCTGGGAGGTAGCAATCAGCCCCAGCATTTT. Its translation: CASSLLGGSNQPQHF.